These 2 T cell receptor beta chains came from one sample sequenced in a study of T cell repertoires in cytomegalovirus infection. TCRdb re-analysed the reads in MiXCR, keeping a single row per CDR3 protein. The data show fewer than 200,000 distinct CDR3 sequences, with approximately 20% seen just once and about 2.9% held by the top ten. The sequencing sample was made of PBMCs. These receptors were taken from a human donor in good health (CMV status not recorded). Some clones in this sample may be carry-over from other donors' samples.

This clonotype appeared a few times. The CDR3 reads CASSLGQGVSGEAFF. CDR3 nucleotides: TGCGCCAGCAGCCTCGGACAGGGGGTATCGGGTGAAGCTTTCTTT. The genes are TRBV5-1 and TRBJ1-1, with 10 positions matching TRBD1. The CDR3 runs 15 residues. After removal of 4 bases from V and 7 bases from J, the junction contained 10 bases not matched to a gene. Looked up from germline, CDR1 is SGHRS and CDR2 is YFSETQ.

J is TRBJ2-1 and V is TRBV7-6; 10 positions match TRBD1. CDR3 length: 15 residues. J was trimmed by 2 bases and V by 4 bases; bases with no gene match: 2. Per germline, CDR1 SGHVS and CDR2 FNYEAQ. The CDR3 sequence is CASSSTGGAYNEQFF. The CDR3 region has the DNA TGTGCCAGCAGCTCGACAGGGGGCGCCTACAATGAGCAGTTCTTC.